The 16 T cell receptor beta chains below come from one sample, sequenced in a study of identical twins (dated by TCRdb to between 2015 and 2016). Libraries were built with 5' RACE. Sequencing was performed on an Illumina HiSeq 2000. TCRdb trimmed public reads at Q25 via fastp, called clones via MiXCR and kept in-frame beta chains. For every CDR3 protein sequence, its rows merge into one entry that carries the most common genes and DNA. The sample records 300,000 to 350,000 distinct CDR3 sequences, roughly an eighth of which are singletons. The leading ten clones occupy approximately 7.5% of the sample. This same sample was also taken into another study, of yellow fever vaccine responses in identical twins.

Material: CD8+ T cells sorted from blood. The receptors derive from a woman in her late teens or twenties in good health.

J is TRBJ2-5 and V is TRBV29-1; a weak D match, TRBD2 (5 bases). Trimming took off 4 bases at V and 5 bases at J, with 23 bases between the two ends. The CDR3 is 16 residues long. Per germline, CDR1 SQVTM and CDR2 ANQGSEA. The CDR3 region has the DNA TGCAGCGTTGTTGGTGAAGCGGCTCTTCTCGATGAGACCCAGTACTTC. As protein: CSVVGEAALLDETQYF.

This clonotype was recorded many times. The V call is TRBV15, the J call TRBJ2-2, with D unclear. V gave up 8 bases and J gave up 1 base, with 5 bases separating them. CDR1 is LNHNV, CDR2 YYDKDF, per germline (reference sequence). The CDR3 totals 12 residues. CDR3 in DNA: TGTGCCACCTCAGAGAACACCGGGGAGCTGTTTTTT. It yields the protein CATSENTGELFF.

The CDR3 loop is CASRIAGFGGEQFF. The CDR3 DNA reads TGTGCCAGCAGAATAGCGGGGTTCGGGGGTGAGCAGTTCTTC. The chain is built from TRBV25-1 and TRBJ2-1; TRBD2 aligns across 8 bases. CDR1 is MGHDK and CDR2 is SYGVNS in the germline V gene. After removal of 6 bases from V and 9 bases from J, the junction contained 10 bases not matched to a gene. This CDR3 contains 14 residues. Filled out from reference TRBV25-1 and TRBJ2-1, the complete variable domain reads EADIYQTPRYLVIGTGKKITLECSQTMGHDKMYWYQQDPGMELHLIHYSYGVNSTEKGDLSSESTVSRIRTEHFPLTLESARPSHTSQYLCASRIAGFGGEQFFGPGTRLTVL.

The V call is TRBV20-1, the J call TRBJ2-1; 11 bases are a match to TRBD2. The junction had 8 bases not matched to a gene; V was cut back by 4 bases and J by 3 bases. The V gene's germline CDR1 is DFQATT and CDR2 SNEGSKA (reference sequence). The CDR3 runs 16 residues. The CDR3 here is CSAIPQGLAGYNEQFF. CDR3 coding DNA: TGCAGTGCTATACCCCAAGGACTAGCGGGCTACAATGAGCAGTTCTTC.

This clonotype has at least ten counts. This chain joins TRBV29-1 and TRBJ2-7; D may be TRBD1 (5 bases). The V end lost 4 bases, the J end lost 5 bases, and 18 bases lay between the germline ends. CDR3 length: 14 amino acids. The germline CDR1 and CDR2 sequences are SQVTM and ANQGSEA. CDR3 protein: CSVVSGRVPNEQYF. In DNA form, the CDR3 reads TGCAGCGTTGTTTCAGGCAGGGTTCCTAACGAGCAGTACTTC.

Only a few counts were recorded for this clonotype. The genes are TRBV7-9 and TRBJ2-7; D may be TRBD1 (5 bases). Trimming cost V 5 bases and J 3 bases, with 17 bases left between them. Germline assignment: CDR1 SEHNR and CDR2 FQNEAQ (reference sequence). CDR3 size: 15 residues. CDR3 protein: CASSGTGSSSYEQYF. The CDR3 DNA is TGTGCCAGCAGCGGTACAGGATCCTCGAGCTACGAGCAGTACTTC.

CDR3 region: CASSPPDSSRPAEAFF. The CDR3 DNA sequence: TGTGCCAGCTCACCACCGGACTCTTCGCGTCCTGCTGAAGCTTTCTTT. This sequence joins TRBV18 and TRBJ1-1; no firm D call. The CDR3 spans 16 residues. V lost 0 bases and J 6 bases, leaving 17 bases between the germline ends. CDR1 and CDR2 (germline): KGHSH, LQKENI.

The chain recombines TRBV4-2 with TRBJ2-1, with D perhaps TRBD1 or TRBD2 (5 bases each). In germline, CDR1 is LGHNA, CDR2 YNFKEQ. V lost 5 bases and J lost 0, with 14 bases in between. The CDR3 totals 16 residues. The CDR3 protein is CASSDEGSLSYNEQFF. As DNA, the CDR3 is TGTGCCAGCAGCGATGAGGGGAGCCTCTCCTACAATGAGCAGTTCTTC.

This clonotype was picked up a small number of times. V is TRBV5-1 and J is TRBJ1-2; 7 nucleotides agree with TRBD1. The CDR3 is made up of 13 amino acids. Germline CDR1 and CDR2: SGHRS and YFSETQ. J gave up 8 bases and V 0 bases, and 4 bases lay outside the gene matches. Written as DNA, the CDR3 is TGCGCCAGCAGCTTGGGAGGGGGCGTAGGCTACACCTTC. This codes for CASSLGGGVGYTF.

This sequence joins TRBV12-3 or TRBV12-4 and TRBJ2-7, with D possibly matching TRBD2 (6 bases). V lost 6 bases, J lost 7 bases, and 16 bases lay in between. The CDR3 loop spans 13 amino acids. Written as DNA, the CDR3 is TGTGCCAGCAGCTACGGGACTCCCGGTGAGCAGTACTTC. Translating gives CASSYGTPGEQYF.

This clonotype appeared a few times. The chain uses TRBV7-9 and TRBJ2-7; 10 positions agree with TRBD1. After removal of 6 bases from V and 3 bases from J, the junction contained 2 bases not matched to a gene. This CDR3 contains 13 residues. Germline-derived CDR1 and CDR2 are SEHNR and FQNEAQ (reference sequence). The CDR3 DNA is TGTGCCAGCAGGTGGACAGGGGGCTACGAGCAGTACTTC. Protein: CASRWTGGYEQYF.

This clonotype was seen a few times. The chain couples TRBV7-9 to TRBJ2-5; TRBD2 matches 7 bases. The CDR3 totals 14 residues. The germline V gene has CDR1 SEHNR and CDR2 FQNEAQ (reference sequence). V dropped 8 bases and J dropped 4; count of bases not matched to a gene: 10. The chain's CDR3 is CASSKASGVETQYF. Written as DNA, the CDR3 is TGTGCCAGCTCAAAGGCGAGCGGGGTAGAGACCCAGTACTTC.

This clonotype was counted a few times. The J gene is TRBJ2-5, the V gene TRBV24-1, with D possibly TRBD1 on 6 matching bases. The CDR3 totals 17 residues. V was cut by 3 bases and J by 1 base, with 17 bases left in between. Looked up from germline, CDR1 is KGHDR and CDR2 is SFDVKD. CDR3 DNA sequence: TGTGCCACCAGTGATCGAAAGGGGGACATTTTCCAAGAGACCCAGTACTTC. Protein sequence: CATSDRKGDIFQETQYF.

Comments on this clonotype: The junction departs from the called germline gene at one end, perhaps through a read error. This chain joins TRBV6-2 or TRBV6-3 and TRBJ2-1; D may be TRBD2 (6 bases). Germline V gene sequence: CDR1 MNHEY, CDR2 SVGEGT. This CDR3 is built from 17 residues. Here the CDR3 reads CASSYSKTGSPYNVQFF. DNA for the CDR3: TGTGCCAGCAGTTACTCGAAGACCGGGAGCCCCTACAATGTGCAGTTCTTC.

This rearrangement joins TRBV20-1 to TRBJ2-1; D perhaps matches TRBD2 (6 bases). Germline-derived CDR1 and CDR2 are DFQATT and SNEGSKA (reference sequence). The length of the CDR3 is 15 residues. Trimming pared 3 bases from V and 0 bases from J, leaving 12 bases between. The CDR3 spells CSASGSPDSYNEQFF. The CDR3, as DNA: TGCAGTGCTAGCGGGAGCCCCGACTCCTACAATGAGCAGTTCTTC.

V gene TRBV12-3 or TRBV12-4 combines with J gene TRBJ1-1; TRBD1 aligns across 7 bases. This CDR3 spans 12 amino acids. J lost 11 bases, V lost 2 bases, and 5 bases had no gene match. The CDR3 is CASSLPDRVAFF. For the CDR3, the DNA is TGTGCCAGCAGTTTACCCGACAGGGTTGCTTTCTTT.